These 21 T cell receptor beta chains were sequenced from one sample in a study of blood T cell repertoires in COVID-19. TCRdb's table, derived via immunoSEQ multiplex PCR, lists solely in-frame clones and lacks some. The table records approximately 150,000 clones, just under 90% of them present only once. Sample: peripheral blood. Every receptor here comes from a woman aged 45 to 65 with active or convalescent COVID-19.

This chain uses TRBV30 with TRBJ2-5; possible D gene TRBD2, 6 bases. Germline values: CDR1 GTSNPN, CDR2 SVGIG (reference sequence). This CDR3 contains 13 residues. Trimming took off 0 bases at V and 5 bases at J, with 10 bases between the two ends. The CDR3 region is CAWSVNGRETQYF. The CDR3 DNA is TGTGCCTGGAGTGTAAATGGGAGGGAGACCCAGTACTTC.

The rearrangement uses TRBV12-1 and TRBJ2-1; TRBD2 is the table's D call and was not checked against the DNA. TRBV12-1 is recorded as a pseudogene. The CDR3 length is 19 residues. The CDR3 bases are TGTGCCAGCAGCCCTCTGGGACTAGCGGGAGACGGGGCTCGAAATGAGCAGTTCTTC. It specifies CASSPLGLAGDGARNEQFF.

This clone appeared once. The genes are TRBV6-6 and TRBJ1-1; TRBD1 is a possible D gene (5 bases). CDR3 length: 13 amino acids. The germline V gene has CDR1 MNHNY and CDR2 SVGAGI (reference sequence). The germline V and J ends were trimmed by 4 bases and 3 bases, with 9 bases remaining between them. The CDR3 DNA is TGTGCCAGCAGTTTAGGGGCTTACACTGAAGCTTTCTTT. Translated: CASSLGAYTEAFF.

On this clone: The same CDR3 also results from other DNA sequences found in this sample. V and J are TRBV5-1 and TRBJ1-4; the D gene is possibly TRBD1 (5 bases). The CDR3 consists of 14 residues. In germline, CDR1 is SGHRS, CDR2 YFSETQ. V was clipped by 2 bases and J by 3 bases, with 8 bases between them. In DNA, the CDR3 is TGCGCCAGCAGCTTTGGGGGGTCTAATGAAAAACTGTTTTTT. Translated: CASSFGGSNEKLFF.

This clone was seen only once. CDR3 amino acids: CASSVQGGLTDTQYF. CDR3 bases: TGTGCCAGCAGCGTACAGGGGGGGCTTACAGATACGCAGTATTTT. The chain combines TRBV7-3 with TRBJ2-3, with a weak D call TRBD1 (8 bases). The CDR3 contains 15 residues. V shed 5 bases and J shed 3 bases, with 15 bases lying between them. Germline assignment: CDR1 SGHTA and CDR2 FQGTGA.

V is TRBV4-2 and J is TRBJ2-1, with 13 bases that match TRBD2. The CDR3 consists of 17 residues. The J segment lost 8 bases and the V segment lost 1 base, leaving 8 bases of the junction unmatched. Germline values: CDR1 LGHNA, CDR2 YNFKEQ. The CDR3 here is CASSQAATSGGRDEQFF. CDR3 nucleotide sequence: TGTGCCAGCAGCCAAGCAGCGACTAGCGGGGGGCGGGATGAGCAGTTCTTC.

The chain combines TRBV5-1 with TRBJ2-7; 9 positions match TRBD1. The V gene end was trimmed by 0 bases and the J gene end by 1 base; junction bases not matched to a gene: 8. CDR3 length equals 17 residues. From germline, CDR1 is SGHRS and CDR2 YFSETQ. DNA for the CDR3: TGCGCCAGCAGCTTGGCCCCCGGGACAGGGACTTCCTACGAGCAGTACTTC. Its protein is CASSLAPGTGTSYEQYF.

CDR3 in amino acids: CASSLWDSNEQFF. DNA for the CDR3: TGTGCCAGCAGCCTTTGGGACAGCAATGAGCAGTTCTTC. The chain recombines TRBV7-3 with TRBJ2-1; 7 positions agree with TRBD1. Germline trimming cut 5 bases from V and 6 bases from J; bases unmatched to any gene: 4. Germline-derived CDR1 and CDR2 are SGHTA and FQGTGA. CDR3 length: 13 residues.

The chain joins TRBV7-9 to TRBJ1-2; TRBD1 is a possible D gene (6 bases). CDR1 and CDR2 from the germline V gene are SEHNR and FQNEAQ (reference sequence). Trimming took off 6 bases at V and 6 bases at J, with 20 bases between the two ends. The length of the CDR3 is 15 residues. CDR3 residues: CASSWGRVDMDGYTF. The DNA of the CDR3 is TGTGCCAGCAGTTGGGGGCGAGTAGATATGGATGGCTACACCTTC.

The chain joins TRBV27 to TRBJ2-7; D possibly corresponds to TRBD2 (6 bases). The V gene lost 7 bases and the J gene lost 2 bases, with 15 bases spanning the gap. The CDR3 runs 14 residues. Germline CDR1 reads MNHEY; CDR2 reads SMNVEV (reference sequence). In nucleotides, the CDR3 is TGTGCCAGCACCCGACTAGTGCCGCCCTACGAGCAGTACTTC. Translating it yields CASTRLVPPYEQYF.

This chain joins TRBV7-8 and TRBJ2-2, with D perhaps TRBD2 (6 bases). V lost 5 bases to trimming and J lost 3 bases, with 13 bases between them. Germline loops: CDR1 SGHVS, CDR2 FQNEAQ. The CDR3 totals 15 residues. The DNA for the CDR3 is TGTGCCAGCAGCCGGGACTGGACGGACACCGGGGAGCTGTTTTTT. It encodes CASSRDWTDTGELFF.

This clone was found a few times. The chain combines TRBV6-6 with TRBJ2-2; 10 bases align to TRBD2. CDR1 is MNHNY, CDR2 SVGAGI, per germline (reference sequence). V dropped 7 bases and J dropped 4; count of bases not matched to a gene: 9. CDR3 length: 16 residues. CDR3 region: CASNRLAGDSTGELFF. The CDR3 bases are TGTGCCAGCAACCGCCTAGCGGGGGACTCCACCGGGGAGCTGTTTTTT.

The V gene is TRBV6-5, the J gene TRBJ2-7, with D unresolved. The V gene lost 2 bases and the J gene lost 0 bases, with 8 bases spanning the gap. This CDR3 has 14 residues. Germline V gives CDR1 MNHEY, CDR2 SVGAGI. The CDR3 DNA sequence: TGTGCCAGCAGTTACGCGCCCGGCTCCTACGAGCAGTACTTC. Protein product: CASSYAPGSYEQYF.

This rearrangement joins TRBV7-9 to TRBJ1-2; TRBD1 aligns across 8 bases. CDR1 and CDR2 from the germline V gene are SEHNR and FQNEAQ (reference sequence). This CDR3 has 15 amino acids. Trimming cost V 4 bases and J 4 bases; bases outside gene matches: 8. Here the CDR3 DNA reads TGTGCCAGCAGCTCGGACAGGGTTCTCGTCTATGGCTACACCTTC. This encodes CASSSDRVLVYGYTF. Drawing the rest from reference TRBV7-9 and TRBJ1-2, the complete variable domain is DTGVSQNPRHKITKRGQNVTFRCDPISEHNRLYWYRQTLGQGPEFLTYFQNEAQLEKSRLLSDRFSAERPKGSFSTLEIQRTEQGDSAMYLCASSSDRVLVYGYTFGSGTRLTVV.

The chain uses TRBV9 and TRBJ2-2; D may be TRBD2 (5 bases). This CDR3 has 14 amino acids. Trimming took 0 bases from V and 7 from J, leaving 10 bases between them. Looked up from germline, CDR1 is SGDLS and CDR2 is YYNGEE. CDR3 protein: CASSVVREGGELFF. The CDR3 bases are TGTGCCAGCAGCGTAGTCCGGGAAGGCGGGGAGCTGTTTTTT.

The V and J genes are TRBV7-2 and TRBJ1-6; perhaps TRBD1 as D (5 bases). The CDR3 runs to 15 residues. The germline CDR1 and CDR2 sequences are SGHTA and FQGNSA. Trimming took off 5 bases at V and 10 bases at J, with 18 bases between the two ends. In DNA form, the CDR3 reads TGTGCCAGCAGCAACCACCCGGGGGGGGAGTCACCCCTCCACTTT. Its protein is CASSNHPGGESPLHF.

This chain connects TRBV6-5 to TRBJ2-3; D is uncertain. Trimming removed 2 bases from V and 0 bases from J, with 6 bases in between. Germline V gene sequence: CDR1 MNHEY, CDR2 SVGAGI. This CDR3 has 14 residues. The DNA for the CDR3 is TGTGCCAGCAGTTACGTCCAAAGCACAGATACGCAGTATTTT. It codes for CASSYVQSTDTQYF.

This clone appeared a few times. This rearrangement joins TRBV3-1 (or the pseudogene TRBV3-2) to TRBJ2-7; 11 positions match TRBD1. Germline V lookup: CDR1 LGHDT, CDR2 YNNKEL (reference sequence). The CDR3 length is 14 residues. V lost 8 bases and J lost 3; bases outside the gene matches: 6. CDR3 amino acids: CASGSGTGGYEQYF. Here the CDR3 DNA reads TGTGCCAGCGGGTCCGGGACAGGGGGCTACGAGCAGTACTTC.

The chain carries TRBV7-2 and TRBJ1-1; D possibly corresponds to TRBD1 (5 bases). The CDR3 has 14 amino acids. Trimming removed 7 bases at V and 7 bases at J, with 19 bases between. CDR1 SGHTA and CDR2 FQGNSA come from the germline V gene. The CDR3 DNA reads TGTGCCAGCACAACTCGAACAGGTAGCCTTGAAGCTTTCTTT. It yields the protein CASTTRTGSLEAFF.

This chain connects TRBV9 to TRBJ2-2; maybe TRBD1 (6 bases). V lost 3 bases and J lost 3, with 18 bases in between. The germline CDR1 and CDR2 sequences are SGDLS and YYNGEE. The CDR3 has 17 residues. In nucleotides, the CDR3 is TGTGCCAGCAGCGCCCCAGGGGAGAAGCCCGACACCGGGGAGCTGTTTTTT. Its translation: CASSAPGEKPDTGELFF. Combining the CDR3 with reference TRBV9 and TRBJ2-2 gives the whole variable domain DSGVTQTPKHLITATGQRVTLRCSPRSGDLSVYWYQQSLDQGLQFLIQYYNGEERAKGNILERFSAQQFPDLHSELNLSSLELGDSALYFCASSAPGEKPDTGELFFGEGSRLTVL.

The count of this clone is one. V gene TRBV7-8 combines with J gene TRBJ2-1, with D tentatively TRBD2 (6 bases). The CDR3 is made up of 15 amino acids. CDR1 SGHVS and CDR2 FQNEAQ come from the germline V gene. Trimming left V 4 bases short and J 5 bases short, with 15 bases between. Here the CDR3 DNA reads TGTGCCAGCAGCTCACGGGACTTCACCCACAATGAGCAGTTCTTC. As protein: CASSSRDFTHNEQFF.